The 24 T cell receptor beta chains in this list originate from one sample, sequenced in a study of blood T cells in healthy people across ages. A J-beta primer mix and a sample-barcoded 5' primer were used in a second PCR of roughly 6 to 11 cycles. TCRdb processed the 5' RACE reads anew with MiXCR; each CDR3 protein has one entry. The table includes roughly 2 million distinct CDR3 sequences, approximately 50% detected once. The sequenced sample consisted of blood. The receptors were gathered from a woman in her forties in good health.

To note about this clonotype: A junction boundary mismatches the germline segment, possibly from a read error. The rearrangement uses TRBV10-3 and TRBJ2-1; 7 positions match TRBD1. Germline CDR1 is ENHRY and CDR2 is SYGVKD. The CDR3 sequence is 17 residues long. The chain's CDR3 is CAISKSARTGLWSEQFF. The DNA of the CDR3 is TGTGCCATCAGTAAGTCGGCAAGGACAGGTCTGTGGAGTGAGCAGTTCTTC.

The chain is built from TRBV6-6 and TRBJ1-2, with D hard to call. Germline-derived CDR1 and CDR2 are MNHNY and SVGAGI (reference sequence). The CDR3 length is 12 residues. Trimming removed 5 bases from V and 8 bases from J, with 12 bases in between. CDR3 in amino acids: CASSRRADGYTF. CDR3 coding DNA: TGTGCCAGCAGTCGCCGGGCAGACGGCTACACCTTC.

The V and J genes are TRBV16 and TRBJ1-2; D remains unclear. With 4 bases removed from V and 5 bases from J, the gap between germline ends came to 23 bases. The germline gives CDR1 KGHSY, CDR2 FQNENV. The length of the CDR3 is 17 residues. CDR3 region: CASSPLAGGLFGYGYTF. CDR3 nucleotides: TGTGCCAGCAGCCCATTGGCAGGTGGTCTGTTTGGTTATGGCTACACCTTC.

This clonotype appeared a few times. The genes are TRBV7-2 and TRBJ2-3; TRBD1 is a possible D gene (5 bases). The CDR3 is 15 residues long. Trimming pared 2 bases from V and 4 bases from J, leaving 13 bases between. The germline V gene has CDR1 SGHTA and CDR2 FQGNSA. This CDR3 reads CASSLIQGFPDTQYF. The CDR3, as DNA: TGTGCCAGCAGCTTAATTCAGGGTTTTCCAGATACGCAGTATTTT.

Only a few counts were recorded for this clonotype. The V gene is TRBV4-3, the J gene TRBJ1-2; TRBD1 agrees at 12 bases. The junction had 3 bases not matched to a gene; V was cut back by 4 bases and J by 0 bases. Germline values: CDR1 LGHNA, CDR2 YSLEER. The CDR3 runs to 16 residues. Here the CDR3 DNA reads TGCGCCAGCAGCCTGGGACAGGGGGCTACTAACTATGGCTACACCTTC. Translation gives CASSLGQGATNYGYTF.

A few counts support this clonotype. The CDR3 loop reads CASSVGLTGANVLTF. CDR3 nucleotide sequence: TGTGCCAGCAGCGTCGGTCTTACTGGGGCCAACGTCCTGACTTTC. This sequence joins TRBV7-2 and TRBJ2-6; no clear D. This CDR3 has 15 residues. Germline CDR1 is SGHTA and CDR2 is FQGNSA. V was shortened by 5 bases and J by 2 bases, with 10 bases between the two germline ends.

This clonotype was seen only a few times. The DNA is left out, because the CDR3 cannot be placed on it with certainty; the CDR3 is given as TCRdb lists it. The chain recombines TRBV27 with TRBJ1-4; the tabulated D call, TRBD1, remains unverified against the DNA. The germline gives CDR1 MNHEY, CDR2 SMNVEV (reference sequence). A total of 19 residues make up the CDR3, ends included. The CDR3 loop reads CASSSSTGSRGPTNEKLFF.

V and J are TRBV25-1 and TRBJ1-2; D not resolved. This CDR3 region has 13 residues. Per germline, CDR1 MGHDK and CDR2 SYGVNS. V was trimmed by 2 bases and J by 5 bases, leaving 9 bases between them. The DNA for the CDR3 is TGTGCCAGCAGTGAACAGGTCCCTTATGGCTACACCTTC. This codes for CASSEQVPYGYTF.

The chain links TRBV2 to TRBJ2-4; TRBD2 might be the D (5 bases). The V gene lost 4 bases and the J gene lost 0 bases, with 13 bases spanning the gap. The CDR3 sequence is 16 residues long. Germline CDR1 SNHLY, CDR2 FYNNEI. CDR3 coding DNA: TGTGCCAGCAGTGCGGGGTGGATGCTAGCCAAAAACATTCAGTACTTC. It encodes CASSAGWMLAKNIQYF.

The chain is built from TRBV5-1 and TRBJ1-6; TRBD1 matches 8 bases. J gave up 3 bases and V 0 bases, and 2 bases lay outside the gene matches. In germline, CDR1 is SGHRS, CDR2 YFSETQ. The CDR3 is made up of 16 amino acids. In nucleotides, the CDR3 is TGCGCCAGCAGCTTGGATACAGGGGGCTATAATTCACCCCTCCACTTT. This codes for CASSLDTGGYNSPLHF.

The chain carries TRBV4-3 and TRBJ2-4; TRBD2 matches at 12 bases. Germline assignment: CDR1 LGHNA and CDR2 YSLEER. Unmatched junction bases numbered 12, after V lost 2 bases and J lost 13 bases. The CDR3 is 16 amino acids. The CDR3 is CASSQRTSGDYNEQYF. The CDR3 DNA is TGCGCCAGCAGCCAACGGACTAGCGGGGACTACAATGAGCAGTACTTC.

CDR3 loop: CARTGTSGYEQFF. The CDR3, as DNA: TGTGCCAGAACCGGGACTAGCGGGTATGAGCAGTTCTTC. The J gene is TRBJ2-1, the V gene TRBV2; 12 bases are a match to TRBD2. This CDR3 contains 13 residues. V was pared by 9 bases and J by 8 bases, with 5 bases of the junction left unmatched. CDR1 is SNHLY and CDR2 is FYNNEI in the germline V gene.

The chain links TRBV28 to TRBJ2-3; D remains ambiguous. Looked up from germline, CDR1 is MDHEN and CDR2 is SYDVKM. CDR3 size: 13 residues. V was shortened by 5 bases and J by 2 bases, with 8 bases between the two germline ends. The CDR3 region has the DNA TGTGCCAGCAGTGATGGGAACACAGATACGCAGTATTTT. It is translated as CASSDGNTDTQYF.

This chain uses TRBV20-1 with TRBJ2-1; 9 bases agree with TRBD2. Germline-derived CDR1 and CDR2 are DFQATT and SNEGSKA (reference sequence). Germline trimming cut 3 bases from V and 7 bases from J; bases unmatched to any gene: 4. The CDR3 runs 13 residues. The CDR3 DNA reads TGCAGTGCTAGGGCTAGCGGGGCAAATGAGCAGTTCTTC. Translation gives CSARASGANEQFF.

The V call is TRBV7-8, the J call TRBJ2-3; 7 nucleotides match TRBD2. J was trimmed by 6 bases and V by 5 bases; bases with no gene match: 8. The CDR3 length is 14 residues. Germline loops: CDR1 SGHVS, CDR2 FQNEAQ. The CDR3 DNA is TGTGCCAGCAGCCGGGCTAGCGGAGGGGATACGCAGTATTTT. It codes for CASSRASGGDTQYF.

This clonotype has a handful of counts. The rearrangement links TRBV7-6 to TRBJ2-7, with 7 bases that match TRBD1. V lost 3 bases and J lost 1; bases outside the gene matches: 6. Germline CDR1 reads SGHVS; CDR2 reads FNYEAQ. The length of the CDR3 is 15 residues. The CDR3 nucleotides are TGTGCCAGCAGCTTTGGAACAGGGGAATCCTACGAGCAGTACTTC. As protein: CASSFGTGESYEQYF.

V usage is TRBV4-1 and J usage is TRBJ2-6; 7 bases match TRBD2. The CDR3 covers 19 residues. Per germline, CDR1 MGHRA and CDR2 YSYEKL. J gave up 0 bases and V 2 bases, and 10 bases lay outside the gene matches. This chain's CDR3 is CASSQSWEGVGSGANVLTF. The CDR3, as DNA: TGCGCCAGCAGCCAAAGCTGGGAGGGCGTTGGCTCTGGGGCCAACGTCCTGACTTTC.

Turning to this clonotype: One end of the junction varies from germline; a read error may be responsible. V is TRBV6-2 or TRBV6-3 and J is TRBJ2-7, with no clear D. This CDR3 has 13 residues. Germline V gives CDR1 MNHEY, CDR2 SVGEGT. The CDR3 reads CASSDSIIREQYF. The CDR3 DNA reads TGTGCCAGCAGTGACTCTATCATCCGGGAGCAGTACTTC.

The chain couples TRBV6-4 to TRBJ1-2, with D hard to call. V lost 6 bases and J 2 bases, leaving 16 bases between the germline ends. The CDR3 is 15 residues long. CDR1 is MRHNA, CDR2 SNTAGT, per germline. The CDR3 coding sequence is TGTGCCAGCAGCCCCGAGGTATGGGGAAACTATGGCTACACCTTC. The encoded protein is CASSPEVWGNYGYTF.

This clonotype appeared a few times. The chain couples TRBV4-1 to TRBJ2-1, with D possibly being TRBD2 (6 bases). Trimming removed 3 bases at V and 15 bases at J, with 15 bases between. The CDR3 is made up of 12 amino acids. Germline lookup yields CDR1 MGHRA and CDR2 YSYEKL. CDR3 nucleotides: TGCGCCAGCAGCCAGGAGGGTGGGATCCCGTTCTTC. Its translation is CASSQEGGIPFF.

The V call is TRBV7-2, the J call TRBJ2-3; a possible D gene is TRBD1 (6 bases). The CDR3 loop spans 14 amino acids. Trimming removed 5 bases at V and 6 bases at J, with 15 bases between. From germline, CDR1 is SGHTA and CDR2 FQGNSA. CDR3: CASSQGQQRDTQYF. The CDR3 DNA follows: TGTGCCAGCAGCCAAGGACAGCAGAGGGATACGCAGTATTTT.

V gene TRBV27 combines with J gene TRBJ2-7; D tentatively fits TRBD1 or TRBD2 (5 bases each). V was shortened by 4 bases and J by 4 bases, with 17 bases between the two germline ends. Germline lookup yields CDR1 MNHEY and CDR2 SMNVEV (reference sequence). The CDR3 is 15 residues long. The CDR3 is CASSYSGAGIYEQYF. The DNA of the CDR3 is TGTGCCAGCAGTTATTCCGGGGCAGGGATTTACGAGCAGTACTTC.

V and J are TRBV7-9 and TRBJ2-5, with D possibly TRBD1 on 5 matching bases. The ends were cut back, 6 bases at V and 5 bases at J, with 13 bases in the middle. From germline, CDR1 is SEHNR and CDR2 FQNEAQ (reference sequence). CDR3 length equals 13 residues. CDR3 residues: CASSTDSYETQYF. CDR3 DNA sequence: TGTGCCAGCAGTACCGACAGTTACGAGACCCAGTACTTC.

The chain carries TRBV9 and TRBJ2-7; D might be TRBD1 (6 bases). CDR1 is SGDLS, CDR2 YYNGEE, per germline. Trimming stripped 4 bases from V and 4 bases from J, with 18 bases between. The CDR3 totals 15 residues. CDR3 coding DNA: TGTGCCAGCAGCCTAGAGACAGGCAACAAGTACGAGCAGTACTTC. It is translated as CASSLETGNKYEQYF. Filled out from reference TRBV9 and TRBJ2-7, the complete variable domain reads DSGVTQTPKHLITATGQRVTLRCSPRSGDLSVYWYQQSLDQGLQFLIQYYNGEERAKGNILERFSAQQFPDLHSELNLSSLELGDSALYFCASSLETGNKYEQYFGPGTRLTVT.